Below are 20 T cell receptor beta chains sequenced from a single sample in a study of cytomegalovirus exposure and HLA in healthy donors. With 60 Vbeta and 13 Jbeta primers, the PCR was carried out. Profiled with immunoSEQ multiplex PCR; TCRdb holds only in-frame clones, not every one. The sample contains under 200,000 clones, 70% to 80% of which appear only once. The sequencing input was PBMCs. The receptors were sampled from a man aged 45-65 years in good health and CMV-seropositive.

The chain joins TRBV11-2 to TRBJ1-5; the D gene is possibly TRBD1 (5 bases). CDR1 is SGHAT and CDR2 is FQNNGV in the germline V gene. Trimming pared 1 base from V and 7 bases from J, leaving 11 bases between. The CDR3 is 14 amino acids. The CDR3 DNA sequence: TGTGCCAGCAGCTTAGGGCAGGGATACCAGCCCCAGCATTTT. As protein: CASSLGQGYQPQHF.

The rearrangement uses TRBV15 and TRBJ1-3; D unresolved. CDR3 length: 14 amino acids. Trimming pared 0 bases from V and 3 bases from J, leaving 6 bases between. Germline assignment: CDR1 LNHNV and CDR2 YYDKDF (reference sequence). CDR3 nucleotides: TGTGCCACCAGCAGAGAGGGCGATGGAAACACCATATATTTT. It is translated as CATSREGDGNTIYF.

J is TRBJ2-7 and V is TRBV19; 10 bases line up with TRBD1. The CDR3 contains 17 residues. Looked up from germline, CDR1 is LNHDA and CDR2 is SQIVND (reference sequence). Trimming took 5 bases from V and 3 from J; bases not matched to a gene: 13. The CDR3 loop reads CASSHPSIRTGGYEQYF. DNA of the CDR3: TGTGCCAGTAGTCATCCCTCTATTCGGACAGGGGGCTACGAGCAGTACTTC. Supplemented by reference TRBV19 and TRBJ2-7, the full variable domain reads DGGITQSPKYLFRKEGQNVTLSCEQNLNHDAMYWYRQDPGQGLRLIYYSQIVNDFQKGDIAEGYSVSREKKESFPLTVTSAQKNPTAFYLCASSHPSIRTGGYEQYFGPGTRLTVT.

V usage is TRBV6-5 and J usage is TRBJ2-5; 9 positions agree with TRBD2. The CDR3 extends over 15 amino acids. In germline, CDR1 is MNHEY, CDR2 SVGAGI. Trimming removed 4 bases from V and 1 base from J; junction bases left unmatched: 4. In nucleotides, the CDR3 is TGTGCCAGCAGTTTAGCGGGGGTTATCCAAGAGACCCAGTACTTC. Translating gives CASSLAGVIQETQYF.

J is TRBJ1-4 and V is TRBV28; the D is unclear. CDR3 length equals 13 residues. Germline V lookup: CDR1 MDHEN, CDR2 SYDVKM. The V and J ends lost 6 bases and 8 bases respectively, with 13 bases between them. DNA for the CDR3: TGTGCCAGCAGCACCCCCACAGCCGAAAAACTGTTTTTT. This encodes CASSTPTAEKLFF.

The V and J genes are TRBV7-6 and TRBJ1-6; 8 positions match TRBD1. The germline V gene has CDR1 SGHVS and CDR2 FNYEAQ. The CDR3 runs to 16 residues. V was pared by 2 bases and J by 6 bases, with 6 bases of the junction left unmatched. This CDR3 is CASSLTTGASNSPLHF. DNA for the CDR3: TGTGCCAGCAGCTTAACGACAGGGGCATCTAATTCACCCCTCCACTTT.

CDR3 bases: TGCGCCAGCATAGGACAGGAACAAGAGACCCAGTACTTC. Translation: CASIGQEQETQYF. The V gene is TRBV5-1, the J gene TRBJ2-5; TRBD1 matches at 7 bases. V was clipped by 6 bases and J by 2 bases; unmatched bases: 4. The CDR3 is made up of 13 amino acids. Germline V CDR1 and CDR2: SGHRS, YFSETQ.

This clone has just one count. The CDR3 loop is CASSSAGQGSRSSPLHF. CDR3 bases: TGTGCCAGCAGCTCGGCCGGACAGGGAAGTCGAAGCTCACCCCTCCACTTT. This rearrangement joins TRBV5-6 to TRBJ1-6; 8 bases map to TRBD1. The V gene's germline CDR1 is SGHDT and CDR2 YYEEEE. The CDR3 consists of 17 residues. J gave up 10 bases and V 3 bases, and 15 bases lay outside the gene matches.

In regard to this clone: One junction end does not reproduce the germline sequence, and a read error may be involved. The rearrangement links TRBV7-7 to TRBJ1-1; D perhaps matches TRBD1 (5 bases). From germline, CDR1 is SSHAT and CDR2 FNYEAQ (reference sequence). The CDR3 is 16 residues long. CDR3 nucleotide sequence: TGTGCTAGCAGCCCTTACCCAAGCTCGGGGGTCCCTGAAGCTTTCTTT. It codes for CASSPYPSSGVPEAFF.

The J gene is TRBJ1-2, the V gene TRBV7-2, with unresolved D. V gave up 1 base and J gave up 0 bases, with 9 bases separating them. Germline V CDR1 and CDR2: SGHTA, FQGNSA. CDR3 length equals 15 residues. CDR3 nucleotide sequence: TGTGCCAGCAGCTTAGTTGTCAGCGCTAACTATGGCTACACCTTC. As protein: CASSLVVSANYGYTF.

The CDR3 nucleotides read TGTGCCAGCAGTCCATTGGGCGGGCCCAGCACAGATACGCAGTATTTT. Amino acid sequence: CASSPLGGPSTDTQYF. This chain connects TRBV7-3 to TRBJ2-3; TRBD2 might be the D (5 bases). The CDR3 has 16 amino acids. Germline assignment: CDR1 SGHTA and CDR2 FQGTGA. V lost 6 bases to trimming and J lost 0 bases, with 16 bases between them.

The chain is built from TRBV5-6 and TRBJ1-5; D may be TRBD1 (6 bases). Trimming left V 0 bases short and J 7 bases short, with 14 bases between. The CDR3 loop spans 15 amino acids. Germline values: CDR1 SGHDT, CDR2 YYEEEE. The DNA for the CDR3 is TGTGCCAGCAGCTTGGGACAGGCGGTGAGACAGCCCCAGCATTTT. As protein: CASSLGQAVRQPQHF. Full variable domain (outside the CDR3, taken from reference TRBV5-6 and TRBJ1-5): DAGVTQSPTHLIKTRGQQVTLRCSPKSGHDTVSWYQQALGQGPQFIFQYYEEEERQRGNFPDRFSGHQFPNYSSELNVNALLLGDSALYLCASSLGQAVRQPQHFGDGTRLSIL.

This clone has at least ten counts. The identical CDR3 is also encoded by other nucleotide sequences in the sample. The chain couples TRBV5-4 to TRBJ2-3; D possibly corresponds to TRBD2 (6 bases). V lost 0 bases to trimming and J lost 0 bases, with 8 bases between them. The CDR3 consists of 15 residues. Germline CDR1 and CDR2: SGHNT and YYREEE (reference sequence). The DNA of the CDR3 is TGTGCCAGCAGCTTGGGGGGGGTTAGCACAGATACGCAGTATTTT. Protein sequence: CASSLGGVSTDTQYF. Filled out from reference TRBV5-4 and TRBJ2-3, the complete variable domain reads ETGVTQSPTHLIKTRGQQVTLRCSSQSGHNTVSWYQQALGQGPQFIFQYYREEENGRGNFPPRFSGLQFPNYSSELNVNALELDDSALYLCASSLGGVSTDTQYFGPGTRLTVL.

The V and J genes are TRBV10-3 and TRBJ1-4; D is perhaps TRBD1 (6 bases). This CDR3 has 16 amino acids. CDR1 ENHRY and CDR2 SYGVKD come from the germline V gene. Trimming removed 5 bases from V and 1 base from J, with 14 bases in between. CDR3 bases: TGTGCCATCAGTCAACGTCAAGGGGGAACTAATGAAAAACTGTTTTTT. It specifies CAISQRQGGTNEKLFF.

The V call is TRBV5-1, the J call TRBJ2-1, with 8 bases fitting TRBD2. Losses at the gene ends were 6 bases for V and 1 base for J; bases not matched to a gene: 9. Germline V CDR1 and CDR2: SGHRS, YFSETQ. There are 16 residues in the CDR3. The CDR3 region has the DNA TGCGCCAGCACCTGGGGTAGCGGGGAGTCCTACAATGAGCAGTTCTTC. This gives the protein CASTWGSGESYNEQFF.

The J gene is TRBJ1-5, the V gene TRBV7-2, with 7 positions matching TRBD1. V lost 1 base to trimming and J lost 7 bases; unmatched junction nucleotides: 4. This CDR3 comprises 14 residues. The V gene's germline CDR1 is SGHTA and CDR2 FQGNSA. The CDR3 DNA reads TGTGCCAGCAGCTTAGAAGTCAGGGGGCAGCCCCAGCATTTT. Protein: CASSLEVRGQPQHF.

This clone has a handful of counts. V is TRBV19 and J is TRBJ1-3, with 8 bases matching TRBD1. Looked up from germline, CDR1 is LNHDA and CDR2 is SQIVND (reference sequence). The length of the CDR3 is 17 residues. V was clipped by 6 bases and J by 0 bases; unmatched bases: 10. As DNA, the CDR3 is TGTGCCAGTAGCCGTCCCGGGACAGGTACCTCTGGAAACACCATATATTTT. This sequence encodes CASSRPGTGTSGNTIYF.

The chain is built from TRBV19 and TRBJ1-2; no reliable D call. Per the germline V gene, CDR1 is LNHDA and CDR2 is SQIVND (reference sequence). Deletions cut 7 bases from V and 5 bases from J, with 17 bases between. This CDR3 has 14 residues. The CDR3 region is CASIARGELYGYTF. In DNA, the CDR3 is TGTGCCAGTATTGCCCGGGGAGAGCTTTATGGCTACACCTTC.

This clone has just a few counts. The chain recombines TRBV28 with TRBJ1-1; D gene uncertain. V was trimmed by 2 bases and J by 6 bases, leaving 10 bases between them. Per the germline V gene, CDR1 is MDHEN and CDR2 is SYDVKM. CDR3 size: 13 residues. In DNA, the CDR3 is TGTGCCAGCAGTTTAGGTTCAGAGGCTGAAGCTTTCTTT. It codes for CASSLGSEAEAFF.

The genes are TRBV10-3 and TRBJ2-6; possibly TRBD2 for D (5 bases). This CDR3 has 12 amino acids. The ends were cut back, 10 bases at V and 4 bases at J, with 8 bases in the middle. Germline CDR1 and CDR2: ENHRY and SYGVKD. The CDR3 is CATPGGANVLTF. The CDR3 region has the DNA TGTGCCACCCCGGGGGGGGCCAACGTCCTGACTTTC.